This TCR beta chain was recorded in a study of cytomegalovirus exposure and HLA in healthy donors. Study-wide context: Drawn from HLA-typed donors, approximately 85 million unique TCRs were held in an early data release.

Both 60 Vbeta primers and 13 Jbeta primers went into the PCR. Profiled with immunoSEQ multiplex PCR; TCRdb holds only in-frame clones, not every one. This sample has some 150,000 clones, with just over 75% found just once. Concerning this clone itself: Its target is not known.

The study's findings and limits: An Asian-associated ancestry cluster reportedly showed fewer N-insertions than the approximately 650-donor mean in a later analysis. As a later analysis showed, a missense DCLRE1C variant was linked to trimming of TCR beta V- and J-genes. Whilst most TCR sequences proved rare, a subset of public TCRs occurred across many donors.

The sequenced sample consisted of PBMCs. The receptor's source is a woman aged 25-40 years in good health and CMV-seropositive.

The CDR3 loop reads CASSYLGGSGNTIYF. In nucleotides, the CDR3 is TGTGCCAGCAGTTACCTAGGAGGGAGTGGAAACACCATATATTTT. V is TRBV6-5 and J is TRBJ1-3; D is unresolved. The CDR3 sequence is 15 residues long. The germline V gene encodes CDR1 MNHEY and CDR2 SVGAGI. V gave up 2 bases and J gave up 3 bases, with 11 bases separating them.